The source of this TCR beta chain is a study of cytomegalovirus exposure and HLA in healthy donors. Study-wide context: Earlier work reported about 110 million unique TCR beta sequences from about 180 million T cells.

The PCR had 60 Vbeta and 13 Jbeta primers. Some clones are missing from TCRdb's copy, which holds only in-frame ones; the method was immunoSEQ multiplex PCR. This table holds roughly 200,000 clones, 70% to 80% found once. The CDR3 spans 14 residues. Per the germline V gene, CDR1 is KGHSH and CDR2 is LQKENI. The V and J ends lost 1 base and 3 bases respectively, with 8 bases between them. Findings and caveats of the study: Some V segments, TRBV6-2 and TRBV6-3 among them, were indistinguishable and were therefore excluded. A link between a missense DCLRE1C variant and TCR beta V- and J-gene trimming emerged from a later analysis.

This clone is a singleton in its sample. Its antigen is not known. The source material was PBMCs. This TCR came from a man younger than 45 in good health and CMV-seronegative. The V call is TRBV18, the J call TRBJ2-3; D ambiguous. In nucleotides, the CDR3 is TGTGCCAGCTCACCACAGCCCCCGACAGATACGCAGTATTTT. Its translation: CASSPQPPTDTQYF.